A selection of T cell receptor beta chains follows, all from one sample in a study of blood T cell repertoires in COVID-19. Repertoires were generated with immunoSEQ multiplex PCR, while TCRdb's copy carries only in-frame clones and drops some. This sample has almost 200,000 clones; 85% occur once, and the top ten carry approximately 0.9%. Source material: peripheral blood. The source is a man between 60 and 70 years old with COVID-19, enrolled during active disease. Both conserved end residues are trimmed from each CDR3.

v_call: TRBV3-1/TRBV3-2; cdr3_aa: ASSLSGRSTDTQY
v_call: TRBV6-5; cdr3_aa: ASSYRDRGQAF
v_call: TRBV3-1/TRBV3-2; cdr3_aa: ASSPDRTTIY
v_call: TRBV5-1; cdr3_aa: ASSQRQGGGAEAF
v_call: TRBV10-3; cdr3_aa: AISETGSVTDTQY
v_call: TRBV24-1; cdr3_aa: ATSDPTIGQAGMNNEQF
v_call: TRBV5-1; cdr3_aa: ASSLASGGLAGGTGELF
v_call: TRBV28; cdr3_aa: ASRALGGRGNSPLH
v_call: TRBV6-5; cdr3_aa: ASSYMQGDQPQH
v_call: TRBV18; cdr3_aa: ASSPGVGKETQY
v_call: TRBV28; cdr3_aa: ASSLLTGGGNTIY
v_call: TRBV7-9; cdr3_aa: ASSLSTVSPEAF
v_call: TRBV7-3; cdr3_aa: ASSPGWGGTGELF
v_call: TRBV4-3; cdr3_aa: ASSQNSYTEAF
v_call: TRBV2; cdr3_aa: ASSALGGNQPQH